The 5 T cell receptor beta chains reported below all come from one sample, sequenced in a study of OX40 agonist ivuxolimab in advanced cancers. Only in-frame clones appear in the TCRdb table, and some are missing; sequencing was by immunoSEQ multiplex PCR. Found here are over 55,000 clones, more than 75% of them singletons; the top ten hold about 7.9%. The sequencing here drew on CD4+ or CD8+ T cells sorted from blood, taken in a trial of the OX40 agonist ivuxolimab. Receptors originate from an adult with an advanced solid tumor such as melanoma, head and neck, liver or kidney cancer.

This clone was seen a handful of times. This chain links TRBV12-2 with TRBJ1-2. TRBV12-2 corresponds to a pseudogene. The CDR3 spans 18 residues. The CDR3 protein is CASRLVGFFGESSYGYTF. CDR3 DNA sequence: TGTGCAAGTCGCTTAGTGGGTTTTTTCGGGGAAAGTAGCTATGGCTACACCTTC.

Here the CDR3 reads CASRTGTSTDTQYF. CDR3 nucleotides: TGTGCCAGCAGAACCGGGACCAGCACAGATACGCAGTATTTT. The chain combines TRBV2 with TRBJ2-3, with D perhaps TRBD1 or TRBD2 (5 bases each). CDR1 and CDR2 from the germline V gene are SNHLY and FYNNEI. The CDR3 contains 14 residues. V was clipped by 6 bases and J by 0 bases, with 10 bases between them.

The chain is built from TRBV5-1 and TRBJ1-1; TRBD1 might be the D (6 bases). V was pared by 4 bases and J by 1 base, with 14 bases between. Per germline, CDR1 SGHRS and CDR2 YFSETQ. This CDR3 spans 15 amino acids. CDR3 nucleotide sequence: TGCGCCAGCAGCGGAACAGGGCCTCCGAACACTGAAGCTTTCTTT. Its translation is CASSGTGPPNTEAFF.

This chain connects TRBV7-9 to TRBJ2-1; 9 nucleotides match TRBD2. Germline CDR1 SEHNR, CDR2 FQNEAQ (reference sequence). The CDR3 is made up of 15 amino acids. The junction had 7 bases not matched to a gene; V was cut back by 5 bases and J by 5 bases. CDR3 residues: CASSISGRTDNEQFF. CDR3 nucleotide sequence: TGTGCCAGCAGCATTAGCGGGAGAACAGACAATGAGCAGTTCTTC.

V is TRBV7-3 and J is TRBJ2-2; D unclear. Germline V gives CDR1 SGHTA, CDR2 FQGTGA. The V end was cut by 5 bases, the J end by 6 bases, with 13 bases between. The CDR3 sequence is 14 residues long. The chain's CDR3 is CASSPNNYPGELFF. The CDR3 DNA reads TGTGCCAGCAGCCCCAACAACTACCCCGGGGAGCTGTTTTTT.